A selection of T cell receptor beta chains follows, all from one sample in a study of CD8 T cells in ankylosing spondylitis. TCRdb re-called the 5' RACE reads through MiXCR, storing one row per CDR3 protein. Counted here are fewer than 250,000 distinct CDR3 sequences, 32% occurring once; the ten biggest clones make up around 4.2%. The sequencing sample was made of blood, either unsorted or a sorted T cell fraction (not recorded which). These receptor sequences come from a male donor with ankylosing spondylitis or in good health (not recorded which). CDR3s include the opening cysteine and the closing phenylalanine or tryptophan. The order of the fields is V gene, clone size, D gene, J gene, CDR3 protein, CDR3 DNA. D genes are given only for firm matches. Rows give clone size only sometimes, using once, few, many, or a class for an expanded clone.

v_gene: TRBV3-1
abundance: -
d_gene: TRBD1
j_gene: TRBJ2-2
CDR3aa: CASSRAGGDGTGELFF
CDR3nt: TGTGCCAGCAGCCGAGCAGGGGGCGACGGCACCGGGGAGCTGTTTTTT

v_gene: TRBV29-1
abundance: -
d_gene: -
j_gene: TRBJ1-2
CDR3aa: CSLVGHGGYTF
CDR3nt: TGCAGCCTTGTTGGGCACGGTGGCTACACCTTC

v_gene: TRBV11-3
abundance: -
d_gene: -
j_gene: TRBJ2-3
CDR3aa: CASSPGLQPTDTQYF
CDR3nt: TGTGCCAGCAGCCCCGGACTCCAGCCCACAGATACGCAGTATTTT

v_gene: TRBV4-1
abundance: -
d_gene: -
j_gene: TRBJ2-3
CDR3aa: CASSPTLGGRGDTQYF
CDR3nt: TGCGCCAGCAGCCCGACTTTGGGGGGGAGGGGGGATACGCAGTATTTT

v_gene: TRBV27
abundance: -
d_gene: -
j_gene: TRBJ2-2
CDR3aa: CASSSKSGVAGELFF
CDR3nt: TGTGCCAGCAGCTCGAAGTCTGGGGTGGCCGGGGAGCTGTTTTTT

v_gene: TRBV29-1
abundance: -
d_gene: TRBD1
j_gene: TRBJ2-7
CDR3aa: CSVADRDRGLYEQYF
CDR3nt: TGCAGCGTTGCGGACCGGGACAGGGGGCTCTACGAGCAGTACTTC

v_gene: TRBV20-1
abundance: -
d_gene: -
j_gene: TRBJ2-7
CDR3aa: CSATHTSYEQYF
CDR3nt: TGCAGTGCTACCCATACCTCCTACGAGCAGTACTTC

v_gene: TRBV20-1
abundance: few
d_gene: -
j_gene: TRBJ2-5
CDR3aa: CSATRYQETQYF
CDR3nt: TGCAGTGCTACCAGGTACCAAGAGACCCAGTACTTC

v_gene: TRBV20-1
abundance: few
d_gene: -
j_gene: TRBJ1-6
CDR3aa: CSARDTTRVGSPLHF
CDR3nt: TGCAGTGCTAGAGACACCACACGTGTGGGTTCACCCCTCCACTTT

v_gene: TRBV20-1
abundance: -
d_gene: -
j_gene: TRBJ2-7
CDR3aa: CSARYQGRYEQYF
CDR3nt: TGCAGTGCTAGGTACCAGGGTCGGTACGAGCAGTACTTC